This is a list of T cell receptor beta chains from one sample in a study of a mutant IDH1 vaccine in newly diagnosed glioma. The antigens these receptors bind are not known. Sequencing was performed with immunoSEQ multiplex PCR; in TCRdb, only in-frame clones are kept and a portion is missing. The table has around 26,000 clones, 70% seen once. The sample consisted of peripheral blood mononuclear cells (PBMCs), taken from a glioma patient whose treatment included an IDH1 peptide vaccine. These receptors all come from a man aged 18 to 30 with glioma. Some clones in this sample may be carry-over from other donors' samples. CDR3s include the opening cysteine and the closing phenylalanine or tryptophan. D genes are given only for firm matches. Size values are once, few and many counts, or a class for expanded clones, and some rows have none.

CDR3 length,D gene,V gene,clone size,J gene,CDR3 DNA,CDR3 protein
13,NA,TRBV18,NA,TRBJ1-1,TGTGCCAGCTCCCCCTTCAGGGACACTGAAGCTTTCTTT,CASSPFRDTEAFF
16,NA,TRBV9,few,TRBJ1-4,TGTGCCAGCAGCCCACAAATCAGGGGCATAAGCGAAAAACTGTTTTTT,CASSPQIRGISEKLFF
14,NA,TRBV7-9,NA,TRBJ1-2,TGTGCCAGCAGCCCCCGGGACCGAGTCTATGGCTACACCTTC,CASSPRDRVYGYTF
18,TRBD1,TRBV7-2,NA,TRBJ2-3,TGTGCCAGCAGCTTATGGTTGTCAGGGGGCGTCGACACAGATACGCAGTATTTT,CASSLWLSGGVDTDTQYF
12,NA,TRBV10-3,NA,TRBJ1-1,TGTGCCAGCAGACAGGTAGGCACTGAAGCTTTCTTT,CASRQVGTEAFF
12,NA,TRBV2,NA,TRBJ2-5,TGTGCCAGCCGGGACGACGGAAAGACCCAGTACTTC,CASRDDGKTQYF
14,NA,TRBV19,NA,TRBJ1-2,TGTGCCAGTAGTATACTAGGACAGCCCTATGGCTACACCTTC,CASSILGQPYGYTF
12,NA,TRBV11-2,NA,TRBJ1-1,TGTGCCAGCAGCATCCCGGGGGCCTCGACTTTCTTT,CASSIPGASTFF
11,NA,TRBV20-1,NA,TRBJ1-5,TGCAGTGCGGGGGGGAGTCAGCCCCAGCATTTT,CSAGGSQPQHF
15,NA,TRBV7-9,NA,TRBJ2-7,TGTGCCAGCAGCCCAGTGGTGGCAGAACCCTACGAGCAGTACTTC,CASSPVVAEPYEQYF
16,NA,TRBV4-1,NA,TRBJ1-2,TGCGCCAGCAGCCAAGAACGGGCCGCAGGACCTTATGGCTACACCTTC,CASSQERAAGPYGYTF
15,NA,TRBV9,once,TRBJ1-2,TGTGCCAGCACCGAAGGGCAGTTAGCTAACTATGGCTACACCTTC,CASTEGQLANYGYTF
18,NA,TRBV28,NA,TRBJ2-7,TGTGCCAGCAGTTCCCCCTCTAGTCCCCTAACACATACCTACGAGCAGTACTTC,CASSSPSSPLTHTYEQYF
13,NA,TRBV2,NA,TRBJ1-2,TGTGCCAGCAGCGAGGGAGGGTTTTATGGCTACACCTTC,CASSEGGFYGYTF
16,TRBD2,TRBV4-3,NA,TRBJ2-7,TGCGCCAGCAGCCAAGGCGTATCTAGCGGGAGTTACGAGCAGTACTTC,CASSQGVSSGSYEQYF
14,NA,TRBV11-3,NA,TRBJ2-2,TGTGCCAGCAGCCCTTGGAGGGACACCGGGGAGCTGTTTTTT,CASSPWRDTGELFF
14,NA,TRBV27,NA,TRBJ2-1,TGTGCCAGCAGTGTCCGGTGGACCTACAATGAGCAGTTCTTC,CASSVRWTYNEQFF
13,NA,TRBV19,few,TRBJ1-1,TGTGCCAGTAGTATGAACAGTAACACTGAAGCTTTCTTT,CASSMNSNTEAFF
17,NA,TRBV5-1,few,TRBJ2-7,TGCGCCAGCAGCTTGGGCCCGGGGACGGGGCAGGGACACGAGCAGTACTTC,CASSLGPGTGQGHEQYF
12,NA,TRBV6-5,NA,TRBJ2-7,TGTGCCAGCCTAGGAGGGAACTACGAGCAGTACTTC,CASLGGNYEQYF
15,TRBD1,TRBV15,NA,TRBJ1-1,TGTGCCACCAGCAGAGAAAGGGGGACAGGGACTGAAGCTTTCTTT,CATSRERGTGTEAFF
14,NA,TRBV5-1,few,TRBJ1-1,TGCGCCAGCAGCAGATACGACAGGAACACTGAAGCTTTCTTT,CASSRYDRNTEAFF
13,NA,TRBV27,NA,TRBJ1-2,TGTGCCAGCAGGACAGAGGCTAACTATGGCTACACCTTC,CASRTEANYGYTF
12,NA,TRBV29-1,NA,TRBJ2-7,TGCAGCGTCGAAGGACAGACCTACGAGCAGTACTTC,CSVEGQTYEQYF
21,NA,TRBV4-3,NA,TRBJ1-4,TGCGCCAGCAGCCAAGATCTATCTTTTAATAAAGAGGGGGGGGATAGAGAAAAACTGTTTTTT,CASSQDLSFNKEGGDREKLFF
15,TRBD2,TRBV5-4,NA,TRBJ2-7,TGTGCCAGCAGCAGGGCAGCTAGCGGTAATTACGAGCAGTACTTC,CASSRAASGNYEQYF
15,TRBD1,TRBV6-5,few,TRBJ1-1,TGTGCCAGCAGTAGGAGGGGACAGGGGGACACTGAAGCTTTCTTT,CASSRRGQGDTEAFF
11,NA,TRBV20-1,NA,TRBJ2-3,TGCAGTGCACCGGGCACAGATACGCAGTATTTT,CSAPGTDTQYF
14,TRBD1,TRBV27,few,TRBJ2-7,TGTGCCAGCAGGCAGGACAGGGTGGTGGGTGAGCAGTACTTC,CASRQDRVVGEQYF
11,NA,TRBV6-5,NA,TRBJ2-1,TGTGCCAGCACGTTCTGGGGGGAGCAGTTCTTC,CASTFWGEQFF
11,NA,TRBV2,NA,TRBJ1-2,TGTGCCAGCAGGCCGTTTGGGGGCTACACCTTC,CASRPFGGYTF
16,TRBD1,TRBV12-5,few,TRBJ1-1,TGTGCTAGTGGTTTGGGTATGGGACAGATGAACACTGAAGCTTTCTTT,CASGLGMGQMNTEAFF
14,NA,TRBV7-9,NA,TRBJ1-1,TGTGCCAGCAGCTCTCGACAGGACCACACTGAAGCTTTCTTT,CASSSRQDHTEAFF
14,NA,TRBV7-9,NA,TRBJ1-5,TGTGCCAGCACCCTAGGGGGGAGCAATCAGCCCCAGCATTTT,CASTLGGSNQPQHF